These T cell receptor beta chains were read from a single sample in a study of blood T cell repertoires in COVID-19. Sequenced by immunoSEQ multiplex PCR; TCRdb stores in-frame clones only, minus some. The data contain some 130,000 clones, about 72% of them singletons. The sample taken for sequencing was peripheral blood. The source of these receptors is a woman aged 65 to 85 with acute or convalescent COVID-19. Both conserved end residues are part of each CDR3. Each record gives: clone size, V gene, D gene, J gene, CDR3 DNA, CDR3 protein. A D gene is named only where the DNA matches it firmly. Only part of the rows carry a size: once, few, many, or a class if the clone is expanded.

clone_size: -; v_call: TRBV28; d_call: -; j_call: TRBJ1-4; cdr3_nt: TGTGCCAGCAGCCAAGTTGGGGGGACGGCTGAAAAACTGTTTTTT; cdr3_aa: CASSQVGGTAEKLFF
clone_size: -; v_call: TRBV14; d_call: -; j_call: TRBJ2-2; cdr3_nt: TGTGCCAGCAGCTCTCTAAACACCGGGGAGCTGTTTTTT; cdr3_aa: CASSSLNTGELFF
clone_size: -; v_call: TRBV29-1; d_call: TRBD1; j_call: TRBJ2-7; cdr3_nt: TGCAGCGTTAGGACAGGCACCTACGAGCAGTACTTC; cdr3_aa: CSVRTGTYEQYF
clone_size: -; v_call: TRBV10-1; d_call: -; j_call: TRBJ1-6; cdr3_nt: TGCGCCAGCAGTGCTGGGTCTAGATATAATTCACCCCTCCACTTT; cdr3_aa: CASSAGSRYNSPLHF
clone_size: -; v_call: TRBV15; d_call: -; j_call: TRBJ2-3; cdr3_nt: TGTGCCACCAGCAGGAGACAAGGCGTCACAGATACGCAGTATTTT; cdr3_aa: CATSRRQGVTDTQYF
clone_size: once; v_call: TRBV19; d_call: -; j_call: TRBJ2-5; cdr3_nt: TGTGCCAGTACTTCTAGCGAGCATGAGACCCAGTACTTC; cdr3_aa: CASTSSEHETQYF
clone_size: -; v_call: TRBV6-6; d_call: TRBD1; j_call: TRBJ1-3; cdr3_nt: TGTGCCAGCAGTTGGGGGACAGGTCGCTCTGGAAACACCATATATTTT; cdr3_aa: CASSWGTGRSGNTIYF
clone_size: -; v_call: TRBV10-3; d_call: -; j_call: TRBJ1-2; cdr3_nt: TGTGCCATCAGCCCGGGGGACTATGGCTACACCTTC; cdr3_aa: CAISPGDYGYTF
clone_size: -; v_call: TRBV4-3; d_call: -; j_call: TRBJ1-5; cdr3_nt: TGCGCCAGCCGACAGCCCTATAGCAATCAGCCCCAGCATTTT; cdr3_aa: CASRQPYSNQPQHF
clone_size: -; v_call: TRBV24-1; d_call: TRBD1; j_call: TRBJ2-7; cdr3_nt: TGTGCCACCAGTGACGGACAGGGATACTCCTACGAGCAGTACTTC; cdr3_aa: CATSDGQGYSYEQYF
clone_size: -; v_call: TRBV5-6; d_call: -; j_call: TRBJ1-2; cdr3_nt: TGTGCCAGCAGCTTGGAGGAACAGGTTTATGGCTACACCTTC; cdr3_aa: CASSLEEQVYGYTF
clone_size: -; v_call: TRBV3-1/TRBV3-2; d_call: -; j_call: TRBJ2-7; cdr3_nt: TGTGCCAGCAGCCGACAGACAGGCGCCTCCTACGAGCAGTACTTC; cdr3_aa: CASSRQTGASYEQYF
clone_size: -; v_call: TRBV7-2; d_call: -; j_call: TRBJ2-3; cdr3_nt: TGTGCCAGCAGCTTTGACCCCAGCGCAGATACGCAGTATTTT; cdr3_aa: CASSFDPSADTQYF
clone_size: -; v_call: TRBV19; d_call: -; j_call: TRBJ1-1; cdr3_nt: TGTGCCAGTAGTACCTTTAATGGGGGCGGAACTGAAGCTTTCTTT; cdr3_aa: CASSTFNGGGTEAFF
clone_size: many; v_call: TRBV7-7; d_call: TRBD1; j_call: TRBJ2-1; cdr3_nt: TGTGCTAGCAGCTTAGACAGGGGTGATGAGCAGTTCTTC; cdr3_aa: CASSLDRGDEQFF
clone_size: once; v_call: TRBV24-1; d_call: -; j_call: TRBJ1-6; cdr3_nt: TGTGCCACCCCCGGTGGACCCCTCCACTTT; cdr3_aa: CATPGGPLHF
clone_size: -; v_call: TRBV5-1; d_call: -; j_call: TRBJ2-7; cdr3_nt: TGCGCCAGCAGAGGGGAGGCTTTTTCGCTCCGTACCGAGCAGTACTTC; cdr3_aa: CASRGEAFSLRTEQYF
clone_size: many; v_call: TRBV27; d_call: -; j_call: TRBJ2-5; cdr3_nt: TGTGCCAGCAGTTTATCCGGACCCGGGAGGACCCAGTACTTC; cdr3_aa: CASSLSGPGRTQYF
clone_size: -; v_call: TRBV10-2; d_call: TRBD1; j_call: TRBJ1-6; cdr3_nt: TGCGCCAGCAGTCCCACAGGGGATAATTCACCCCTCCACTTT; cdr3_aa: CASSPTGDNSPLHF
clone_size: once; v_call: TRBV27; d_call: -; j_call: TRBJ1-1; cdr3_nt: TGTGCCAGCAGTTTATCGTGGGGCGCCGGCACTGAAGCTTTCTTT; cdr3_aa: CASSLSWGAGTEAFF